This is a list of T cell receptor delta chains from one sample in a study of gamma-delta chains in newborns, infants, children. TCRdb reanalysed the reads with CATT. The sample includes fewer than 3,500 delta-chain clones, roughly 3.9% of them seen just once. Sequenced sample: blood. The receptors were sampled from a child who was a newborn, infant or young child, either healthy, febrile or measles-vaccinated (not recorded which). Both conserved end residues are part of each CDR3. D genes are given only for firm matches. Expanded clones are given a class, and other clones once, few, many or no size at all.

j_call d_call v_call clone_size cdr3_aa cdr3_nt
TRDJ3 TRDD3 TRDV2 medium-sized CACDLLGGDTWDTRQMFF TGTGCCTGTGACTTACTGGGGGGTGATACCTGGGACACCCGACAGATGTTTTTC
TRDJ3 TRDD3 TRDV2 - CACDTVGGAVSWDTRQMFF TGTGCCTGTGACACCGTTGGGGGAGCTGTTTCCTGGGACACCCGACAGATGTTTTTC
TRDJ1 TRDD3 TRDV3 - CAFRGLGDITDKLIF TGTGCCTTTAGAGGACTGGGGGATATCACCGATAAACTCATCTTT
TRDJ3 - TRDV2 medium-sized CACDTVISGGRSWDTRQMFF TGTGCCTGTGACACCGTGATTTCCGGGGGTAGATCCTGGGACACCCGACAGATGTTTTTC
TRDJ1 - TRDV1 medium-sized CALGEMKLLFNTDKLIF TGTGCTCTTGGGGAAATGAAGTTACTGTTTAACACCGATAAACTCATCTTT
TRDJ3 TRDD3 TRDV2 medium-sized CACDPVWGIPSSWDTRQMFF TGTGCCTGTGACCCCGTCTGGGGGATACCCAGCTCCTGGGACACCCGACAGATGTTTTTC
TRDJ3 TRDD3 TRDV2 medium-sized CACDTWGTDNTWDTRQMFF TGTGCCTGTGACACCTGGGGGACGGATAACACCTGGGACACCCGACAGATGTTTTTC
TRDJ3 TRDD3 TRDV2 medium-sized CACDILGGSWDTRQMFF TGTGCCTGTGACATACTGGGGGGCTCCTGGGACACCCGACAGATGTTTTTC
TRDJ1 TRDD3 TRDV2 medium-sized CACDPLGDINTDKLIF TGTGCCTGTGACCCTCTGGGGGACATTAACACCGATAAACTCATCTTT
TRDJ3 TRDD3 TRDV2 few CACDVLGDSSRDTRQMFF TGTGCTTGTGACGTACTGGGGGATAGCTCCCGGGACACCCGACAGATGTTTTTC
TRDJ2 TRDD3 TRDV2 few CACDTLGDTTQTAQPFF TGTGCCTGTGACACTCTGGGGGATACGACGCAGACAGCACAACCCTTCTTT
TRDJ2 TRDD3 TRDV2 large CACDTVGGGLTAQLFF TGTGCCTGTGACACGGTTGGGGGAGGTTTGACAGCACAACTCTTCTTT
TRDJ3 TRDD3 TRDV2 medium-sized CACDTGGYGTWDTRQMFF TGTGCCTGTGACACCGGGGGATACGGCACCTGGGACACCCGACAGATGTTTTTC
TRDJ3 TRDD3 TRDV2 medium-sized CACDTTGTGGYLGSWDTRQMFF TGTGCCTGTGACACCACCGGTACTGGGGGATACCTCGGGTCCTGGGACACCCGACAGATGTTTTTC
TRDJ1 - TRDV1 - CALGELSRGPTDKPIF TGTGCTCTTGGGGAGCTCAGTCGGGGGCCTACCGATAAACCCATCTTT
TRDJ3 - TRDV2 medium-sized CACDTAGESSWDTRQMFF TGTGCCTGTGACACCGCCGGGGAGAGCTCCTGGGACACCCGACAGATGTTTTTC
TRDJ3 - TRDV2 medium-sized CACDPIAGGSWDTRQMFF TGTGCCTGTGACCCTATCGCGGGGGGATCCTGGGACACCCGACAGATGTTTTTC
TRDJ3 - TRDV2 large CACDTWGPSSWDTRQMFF TGTGCCTGTGACACCTGGGGGCCTAGCTCCTGGGACACCCGACAGATGTTTTTC
TRDJ3 TRDD3 TRDV2 large CACDTAGDTWDTRQMFF TGTGCCTGTGACACCGCGGGGGATACCTGGGACACCCGACAGATGTTTTTC
TRDJ2 - TRDV2 large CACDTGGLTAQLFF TGTGCCTGTGACACCGGGGGATTGACAGCACAACTCTTCTTT
TRDJ3 TRDD3 TRDV2 medium-sized CACDTTGYDLSWDTRQMFF TGTGCCTGTGACACGACGGGATACGACCTCTCCTGGGACACCCGACAGATGTTTTTC
TRDJ2 TRDD3 TRDV1 medium-sized CALGNPILGDTAQLFF TGTGCTCTTGGGAACCCTATACTGGGGGATACAGCACAACTCTTCTTT
TRDJ1 TRDD3 TRDV2 large CACDILGGTDKLIF TGTGCCTGTGACATACTGGGGGGTACCGATAAACTCATCTTT
TRDJ3 TRDD3 TRDV2 medium-sized CACDTTGGSWDTRQMFF TGTGCCTGTGACACCACTGGGGGATCCTGGGACACCCGACAGATGTTTTTC
TRDJ1 TRDD3 TRDV2 large CACDLLGDTDKLIF TGTGCCTGTGACCTACTGGGGGATACCGATAAACTCATCTTT
TRDJ3 TRDD3 TRDV2 large CACDTWGSSWDTRQMFF TGTGCCTGTGACACCTGGGGGAGCTCCTGGGACACCCGACAGATGTTTTTC
TRDJ3 - TRDV2 medium-sized CACDTASRSWDTRQMFF TGTGCCTGTGACACCGCCTCTCGCTCCTGGGACACCCGGCAGATGTTTTTC
TRDJ1 TRDD3 TRDV2 large CACDRLLGDTDKLIF TGTGCCTGTGACCGTTTACTGGGGGACACCGATAAACTCATCTTT
TRDJ3 TRDD3 TRDV2 large CACDTGGYRTWDTRQMFF TGTGCCTGTGACACCGGGGGATACAGAACCTGGGACACCCGACAGATGTTTTTC
TRDJ3 TRDD3 TRDV2 large CACDILGESSWDTRQMFF TGTGCCTGTGACATACTGGGGGAGAGCTCCTGGGACACCCGACAGATGTTTTTC
TRDJ3 - TRDV2 large CACDTVDSSWDTRQMFF TGTGCCTGTGACACCGTAGATAGCTCCTGGGACACCCGACAGATGTTTTTC
TRDJ1 TRDD3 TRDV2 large CACDTGGSNTDKLIF TGTGCCTGTGACACGGGGGGATCAAACACCGATAAACTCATCTTT
TRDJ3 TRDD3 TRDV2 medium-sized CACDTGGYDIWDTRQMFF TGTGCCTGTGACACCGGGGGATACGACATCTGGGACACCCGACAGATGTTTTTC